The TCR beta chain under discussion was sequenced for a study of blood T cell repertoires in COVID-19. Across the study: The analysed material was cDNA or gDNA that came from T cells, B-cell-depleted T cells, or PBMCs.

Per germline, CDR1 SGHRS and CDR2 YFSETQ. This CDR3 contains 12 residues. V lost 4 bases and J lost 8, with 12 bases in between. This table comes from immunoSEQ multiplex PCR, and its TCRdb copy is limited to in-frame clones, with some not included. The sample consists of under 60,000 clones, approximately 92% of them appearing once. Sample: peripheral blood. The J gene is TRBJ1-2, the V gene TRBV5-1; maybe TRBD1 (6 bases). The TCR was taken from a middle-aged man with active COVID-19. In DNA, the CDR3 is TGCGCCAGCAGCCCAAACAGGGACGGCTACACCTTC. This gives the protein CASSPNRDGYTF.